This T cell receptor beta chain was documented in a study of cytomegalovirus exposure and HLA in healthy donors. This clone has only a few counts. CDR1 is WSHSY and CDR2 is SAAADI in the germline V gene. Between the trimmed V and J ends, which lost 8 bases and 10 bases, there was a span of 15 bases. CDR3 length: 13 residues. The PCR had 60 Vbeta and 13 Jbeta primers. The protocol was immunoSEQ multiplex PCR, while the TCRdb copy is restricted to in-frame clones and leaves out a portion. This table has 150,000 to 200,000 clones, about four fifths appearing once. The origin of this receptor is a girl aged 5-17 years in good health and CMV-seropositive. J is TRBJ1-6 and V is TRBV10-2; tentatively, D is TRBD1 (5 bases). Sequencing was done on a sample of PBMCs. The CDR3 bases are TGCGCCAGCTGTGGTCAGGGAGGCTCACCCCTCCACTTT. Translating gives CASCGQGGSPLHF.